A single sample is the source of the 2 T cell receptor beta chains below, sequenced in a study of blood T cell repertoires in COVID-19. Some clones are missing from TCRdb's copy, which holds only in-frame ones; the method was immunoSEQ multiplex PCR. Of about 190,000 clones in the sample, about 90% were seen once. The sequencing sample was made of peripheral blood. These receptors were taken from a man aged 45 to 65 with acute or convalescent COVID-19.

The V gene is TRBV7-9, the J gene TRBJ2-5; D might be TRBD2 (6 bases). The CDR3 length is 16 residues. V was pared by 5 bases and J by 1 base, with 17 bases between. CDR1 and CDR2 from the germline V gene are SEHNR and FQNEAQ (reference sequence). This CDR3 reads CASSRPPVGGQETQYF. The CDR3 bases are TGTGCCAGCAGCAGACCCCCCGTCGGGGGCCAAGAGACCCAGTACTTC.

The chain joins TRBV7-6 to TRBJ2-7; 9 bases fit TRBD1. This CDR3 comprises 14 residues. Germline-derived CDR1 and CDR2 are SGHVS and FNYEAQ. V lost 5 bases to trimming and J lost 7 bases; unmatched junction nucleotides: 9. This CDR3 is CASSPGQGYGEQYF. The CDR3 region has the DNA TGTGCCAGCAGCCCGGGACAGGGTTATGGAGAGCAGTACTTC.